Presented here are 19 T cell receptor beta chains from one specimen sequenced in a study of blood T cell repertoires in COVID-19. TCRdb's table, derived via immunoSEQ multiplex PCR, lists solely in-frame clones and lacks some. The table lists about 76,000 clones, approximately 78% of them singletons. The specimen sequenced was peripheral blood. The source is a human donor in a cohort sampled during active COVID-19.

This chain connects TRBV27 to TRBJ2-1; 10 nucleotides match TRBD2. Per the germline V gene, CDR1 is MNHEY and CDR2 is SMNVEV (reference sequence). The CDR3 is made up of 15 amino acids. The ends lost 5 bases at V and 5 bases at J; junction bases unmatched: 6. In DNA, the CDR3 is TGTGCCAGCAGTGTCTTAGCGGGGGGCGACAATGAGCAGTTCTTC. Its protein is CASSVLAGGDNEQFF.

This clone was observed a handful of times. The chain has TRBV6-6 and TRBJ1-4; D is undetermined. The germline CDR1 and CDR2 sequences are MNHNY and SVGAGI (reference sequence). V lost 5 bases, J lost 5 bases, and 6 bases lay in between. The CDR3 is made up of 12 amino acids. The DNA for the CDR3 is TGTGCCAGCAGTCGGGAGAATGAAAAACTGTTTTTT. As protein: CASSRENEKLFF.

V and J are TRBV2 and TRBJ2-2; a weak D match, TRBD1 (5 bases). The CDR3 has 15 residues. In germline, CDR1 is SNHLY, CDR2 FYNNEI. Trimming took 7 bases from V and 4 from J, leaving 16 bases between them. CDR3 region: CASTRTRAGTGELFF. In DNA, the CDR3 is TGTGCCAGCACCCGAACCAGGGCCGGCACCGGGGAGCTGTTTTTT. The variable domain in full, with the rest retrieved from reference TRBV2 and TRBJ2-2, is EPEVTQTPSHQVTQMGQEVILRCVPISNHLYFYWYRQILGQKVEFLVSFYNNEISEKSEIFDDQFSVERPDGSNFTLKIRSTKLEDSAMYFCASTRTRAGTGELFFGEGSRLTVL.

The chain employs TRBV6-5 and TRBJ2-5; 9 bases are a match to TRBD1. Germline assignment: CDR1 MNHEY and CDR2 SVGAGI. V was pared by 2 bases and J by 3 bases, with 1 base of the junction left unmatched. The CDR3 totals 14 residues. The chain's CDR3 is CASSYGDREETQYF. The CDR3 DNA reads as TGTGCCAGCAGTTACGGGGACAGGGAAGAGACCCAGTACTTC.

This chain connects TRBV24-1 to TRBJ2-7; 14 bases fit TRBD2. V trimming: 4 bases; J trimming: 6 bases; junction bases outside the gene matches: 10. This CDR3 is built from 17 residues. Germline V gene sequence: CDR1 KGHDR, CDR2 SFDVKD. CDR3 loop: CATSDPGTSGGGFEQYF. CDR3 coding DNA: TGTGCCACCAGTGACCCCGGGACTAGCGGGGGAGGTTTCGAGCAGTACTTC.

This chain joins TRBV11-1 and TRBJ2-7; tentative D call: TRBD1 (5 bases). CDR3 length: 12 residues. Germline V gene lookup returns CDR1 SGHAT and CDR2 FQDESV (reference sequence). V dropped 5 bases and J dropped 5 bases, with 10 bases sitting between them. The CDR3 DNA is TGTGCCAGCAGCCCTGACAGAGACGAGCAGTACTTC. It yields the protein CASSPDRDEQYF.

The rearrangement uses TRBV4-2 and TRBJ1-4; D gene ambiguous. Germline CDR1 reads LGHNA; CDR2 reads YNFKEQ. This CDR3 spans 17 amino acids. Trimming stripped 0 bases from V and 0 bases from J, with 11 bases between. The CDR3, as DNA: TGTGCCAGCAGCCAAGATAAGACGCGGGCAACTAATGAAAAACTGTTTTTT. Its translation: CASSQDKTRATNEKLFF.

The chain carries TRBV2 and TRBJ2-5, with 8 bases matching TRBD2. The CDR3 sequence is 18 residues long. V shed 1 base, J shed 0 bases, and the junction held 10 bases outside the gene matches. In germline, CDR1 is SNHLY, CDR2 FYNNEI. The CDR3 nucleotides are TGTGCCAGCAGTGAAGGCGACGGGGGGGGCGGGAACCAAGAGACCCAGTACTTC. Its protein is CASSEGDGGGGNQETQYF.

V usage is TRBV9 and J usage is TRBJ1-4; possible D gene TRBD1, 5 bases. Germline-derived CDR1 and CDR2 are SGDLS and YYNGEE. Trimming pared 1 base from V and 5 bases from J, leaving 12 bases between. This CDR3 has 15 residues. CDR3 amino acids: CASSVSAAGNEKLFF. In nucleotides, the CDR3 is TGTGCCAGCAGCGTATCCGCGGCAGGGAATGAAAAACTGTTTTTT.

The genes are TRBV7-2 and TRBJ1-2; TRBD1 matches at 9 bases. The CDR3 runs 13 residues. V lost 5 bases, J lost 8 bases, and 6 bases stayed unmatched. The germline V gene encodes CDR1 SGHTA and CDR2 FQGNSA. In nucleotides, the CDR3 is TGTGCCAGCAGCCTGGACAGGGGTGGCGGCTACACCTTC. This codes for CASSLDRGGGYTF.

This clone was counted between two and nine times. This chain connects TRBV2 to TRBJ1-6; possible D gene TRBD1, 5 bases. Looked up from germline, CDR1 is SNHLY and CDR2 is FYNNEI. V was cut by 7 bases and J by 5 bases, with 15 bases left in between. The CDR3 length is 15 residues. CDR3 in DNA: TGTGCCAGCAAGTGGCGGGGACCCCATAATTCACCCCTCCACTTT. Residues: CASKWRGPHNSPLHF.

The V call is TRBV7-2, the J call TRBJ1-1; 8 bases are shared with TRBD1. The CDR3 consists of 14 residues. The germline V gene encodes CDR1 SGHTA and CDR2 FQGNSA. J gave up 7 bases and V 1 base, and 5 bases lay outside the gene matches. CDR3 DNA: TGTGCCAGCAGCTTAGGACGTGGGACAGGTGAAGCTTTCTTT. Protein sequence: CASSLGRGTGEAFF.

The rearrangement links TRBV2 to TRBJ1-2; 11 bases match TRBD1. This CDR3 spans 15 amino acids. J was trimmed by 7 bases and V by 7 bases; bases with no gene match: 11. Germline CDR1 reads SNHLY; CDR2 reads FYNNEI. The CDR3 nucleotides read TGTGCCAGCACCACTCCGGGACAGGGGGTATTTGGCTACACCTTC. This translates into CASTTPGQGVFGYTF.

In this sample, this clone turned up once. The chain has TRBV19 and TRBJ2-3, with D unresolved. The V gene lost 3 bases and the J gene lost 0 bases, with 7 bases spanning the gap. In germline, CDR1 is LNHDA, CDR2 SQIVND (reference sequence). The CDR3 length is 14 residues. The CDR3 sequence: CASSMVSSTDTQYF. DNA for the CDR3: TGTGCCAGTAGTATGGTTAGCAGCACAGATACGCAGTATTTT.

This chain connects TRBV9 to TRBJ1-3, with D hard to call. The CDR3 consists of 13 residues. With 7 bases removed from V and 7 bases from J, the gap between germline ends came to 15 bases. CDR1 is SGDLS and CDR2 is YYNGEE in the germline V gene. CDR3 DNA: TGTGCCAGCGCCCCGGGAGTGGGGAACACCATATATTTT. This gives the protein CASAPGVGNTIYF.

The rearrangement uses TRBV6-6 and TRBJ1-5, with 11 bases identical to TRBD1. V was clipped by 2 bases and J by 6 bases; unmatched bases: 6. This CDR3 comprises 16 residues. CDR1 and CDR2 (germline): MNHNY, SVGAGI (reference sequence). The CDR3 reads CASSYPDRGPSQPQHF. In DNA, the CDR3 is TGTGCCAGCAGTTACCCGGACAGGGGGCCGAGTCAGCCCCAGCATTTT.

V and J are TRBV2 and TRBJ1-5, with D possibly matching TRBD1 (6 bases). Germline CDR1 reads SNHLY; CDR2 reads FYNNEI. V lost 4 bases, J lost 2 bases, and 9 bases lay in between. CDR3 length equals 14 residues. The CDR3 DNA sequence: TGTGCCAGCAGTGCGGGGGGCCGCAATCAGCCCCAGCATTTT. The encoded protein is CASSAGGRNQPQHF.

The chain links TRBV7-3 to TRBJ2-5; 7 bases map to TRBD2. CDR3 length: 15 amino acids. With V trimmed by 1 base and J by 1 base, 3 bases remained unmatched. Germline V gives CDR1 SGHTA, CDR2 FQGTGA. In nucleotides, the CDR3 is TGTGCCAGCAGCTTAAATACGGGGGGCCAAGAGACCCAGTACTTC. Translation gives CASSLNTGGQETQYF.

This chain uses TRBV15 with TRBJ1-2; unclear D gene. The germline gives CDR1 LNHNV, CDR2 YYDKDF (reference sequence). The CDR3 consists of 15 residues. V was shortened by 0 bases and J by 2 bases, with 10 bases between the two germline ends. The CDR3 DNA is TGTGCCACCAGCAGAGATATGATTGGCAACTATGGCTACACCTTC. Its translation: CATSRDMIGNYGYTF.